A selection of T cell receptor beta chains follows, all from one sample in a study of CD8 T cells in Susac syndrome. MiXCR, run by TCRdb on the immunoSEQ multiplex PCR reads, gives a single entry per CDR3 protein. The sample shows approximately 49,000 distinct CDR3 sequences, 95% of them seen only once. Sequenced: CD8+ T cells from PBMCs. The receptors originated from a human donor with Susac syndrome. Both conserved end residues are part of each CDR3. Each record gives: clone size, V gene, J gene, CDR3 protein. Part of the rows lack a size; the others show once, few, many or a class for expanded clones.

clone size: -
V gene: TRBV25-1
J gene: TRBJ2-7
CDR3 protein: CASGLGIYEQYF

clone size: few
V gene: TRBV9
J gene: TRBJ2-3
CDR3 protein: CASSFGGASTDTQYF

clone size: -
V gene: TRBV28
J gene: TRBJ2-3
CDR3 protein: CASSPLADNLDTQYF

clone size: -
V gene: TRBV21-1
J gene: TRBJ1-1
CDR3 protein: CASSKGGTPIRYTEAFF

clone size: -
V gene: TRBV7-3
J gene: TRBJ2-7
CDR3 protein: CASSSGQVGEQYF

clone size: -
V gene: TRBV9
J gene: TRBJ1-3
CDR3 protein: CASSAPRTGGNTIYF

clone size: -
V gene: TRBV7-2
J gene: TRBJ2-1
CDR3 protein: CASSPGSLGEQFF

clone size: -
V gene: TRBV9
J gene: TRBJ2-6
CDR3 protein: CASSAAAGSGANVLTF

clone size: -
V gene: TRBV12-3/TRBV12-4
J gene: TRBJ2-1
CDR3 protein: CASSLATGGNEQFF

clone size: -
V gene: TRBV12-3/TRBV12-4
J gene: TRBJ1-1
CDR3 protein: CASSDRQGWGAFF

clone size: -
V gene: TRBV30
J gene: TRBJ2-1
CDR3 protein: CAWSVVLQYEQFF

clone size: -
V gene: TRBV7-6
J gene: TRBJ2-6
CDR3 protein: CASSFGSGANVLTF

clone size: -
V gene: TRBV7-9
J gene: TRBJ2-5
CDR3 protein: CASSLSSGGAKETQYF

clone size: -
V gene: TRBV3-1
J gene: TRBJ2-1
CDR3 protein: CASSQDRTYNEQFF

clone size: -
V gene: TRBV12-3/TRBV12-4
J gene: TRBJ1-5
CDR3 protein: CASSNRGYGHQPQHF

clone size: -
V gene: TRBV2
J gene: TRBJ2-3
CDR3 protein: CASSSTSGPSRGQYF

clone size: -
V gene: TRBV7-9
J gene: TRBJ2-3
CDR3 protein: CASTGTQSTDTQYF

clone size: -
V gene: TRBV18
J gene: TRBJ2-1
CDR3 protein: CASSPRDPRRHNEQFF

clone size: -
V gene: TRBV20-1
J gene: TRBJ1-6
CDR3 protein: CSARGTARYSPLHF

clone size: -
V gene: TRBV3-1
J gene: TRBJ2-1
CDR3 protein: CASSQDWPSGGPLGEQFF

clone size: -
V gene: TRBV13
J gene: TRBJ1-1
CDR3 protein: CASSSNSGATLMNTEAFF

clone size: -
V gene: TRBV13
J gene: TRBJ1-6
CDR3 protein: CASSRAGTGLNSPLHF

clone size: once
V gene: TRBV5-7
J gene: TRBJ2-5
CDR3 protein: CASSLGTRAGKTQYF

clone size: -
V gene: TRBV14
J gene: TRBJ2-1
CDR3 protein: CASSPLAGGHNEQFF

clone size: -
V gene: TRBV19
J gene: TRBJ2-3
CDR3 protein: CASKTGSTDTQYF

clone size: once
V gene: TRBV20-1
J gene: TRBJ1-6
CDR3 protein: CSARDLGTGENSPLHF

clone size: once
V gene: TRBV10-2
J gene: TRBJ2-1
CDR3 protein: CASSEVGRYNEQFF

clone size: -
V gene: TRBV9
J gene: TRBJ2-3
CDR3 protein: CASSVAGPDTQYF

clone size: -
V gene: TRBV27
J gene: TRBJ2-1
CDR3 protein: CASYLGGAYNEQFF

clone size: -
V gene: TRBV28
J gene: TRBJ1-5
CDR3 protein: CASSLGQGVQPQHF

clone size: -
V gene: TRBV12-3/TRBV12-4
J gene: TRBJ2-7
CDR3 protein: CASSLKSSYEQYF

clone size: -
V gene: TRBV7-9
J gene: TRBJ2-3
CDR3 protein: CATYSGGAPDTQYF

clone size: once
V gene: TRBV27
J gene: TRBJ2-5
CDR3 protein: CASSPPGETQYF

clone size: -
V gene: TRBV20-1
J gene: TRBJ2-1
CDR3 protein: CSVYSGVSYNEQFF

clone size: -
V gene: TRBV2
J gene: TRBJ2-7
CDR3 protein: CASSESEQYF

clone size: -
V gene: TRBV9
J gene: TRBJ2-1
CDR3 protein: CASSAPLAGGYNEQFF

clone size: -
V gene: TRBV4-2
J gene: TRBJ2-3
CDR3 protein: CASSPPSGGTNTQYF

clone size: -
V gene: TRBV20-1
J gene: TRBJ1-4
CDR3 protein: CSASRGANNEKLFF

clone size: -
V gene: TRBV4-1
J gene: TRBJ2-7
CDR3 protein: CASSQGLDYEQYF

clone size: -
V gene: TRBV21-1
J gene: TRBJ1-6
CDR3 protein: CASSNRVSSSYNSPLHF

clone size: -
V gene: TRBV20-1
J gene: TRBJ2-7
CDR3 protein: CSARPQGNEQYF

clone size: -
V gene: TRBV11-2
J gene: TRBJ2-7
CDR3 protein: CASSPDLGTYEQYF

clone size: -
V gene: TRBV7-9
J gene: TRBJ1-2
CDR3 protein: CASSPGAGSGYTF

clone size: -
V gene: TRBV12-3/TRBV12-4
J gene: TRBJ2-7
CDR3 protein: CASRSLGGYEQYF

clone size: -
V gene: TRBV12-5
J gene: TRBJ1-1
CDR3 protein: CASGLVPGAEAFF

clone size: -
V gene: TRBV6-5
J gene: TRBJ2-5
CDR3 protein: CASSGMSVQETQYF

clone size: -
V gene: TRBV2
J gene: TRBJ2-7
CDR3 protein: CASSDNRGRDEQYF